These 19 T cell receptor beta chains originate from one sample sequenced in a study of blood T cells in healthy people across ages. The authors ran a second PCR of roughly 7 to 11 cycles using a sample-barcoded 5' primer and a J-beta primer mix. TCRdb used MiXCR to reprocess the 5' RACE reads, holding one entry per CDR3 protein. Of under 700,000 distinct CDR3 sequences listed, around 24% are singletons. The same sample was also used in a study of T cells of mothers and their children.

The sequencing input was blood. These receptor sequences come from a boy under 18 in good health.

This clonotype was counted many times. The chain employs TRBV29-1 and TRBJ1-4; TRBD1 matches 7 bases. The CDR3 consists of 14 residues. Trimming cost V 7 bases and J 9 bases; bases outside gene matches: 14. The V gene's germline CDR1 is SQVTM and CDR2 ANQGSEA. CDR3 nucleotides: TGCAGCGGCCTGGACAGGTCTAGGGGGCAAAAACTGTTTTTT. Translation gives CSGLDRSRGQKLFF.

In its sample, this clonotype was seen many times. The CDR3 DNA is TGTGCCAGCAGCTTACCCGGACAGGGGTACGAGCAGTACTTC. This translates into CASSLPGQGYEQYF. The chain joins TRBV7-2 to TRBJ2-7, with 9 bases fitting TRBD1. The junction had 3 bases not matched to a gene; V was cut back by 2 bases and J by 4 bases. There are 14 residues in the CDR3. Per the germline V gene, CDR1 is SGHTA and CDR2 is FQGNSA.

The V gene is TRBV6-5, the J gene TRBJ1-6; 7 positions agree with TRBD1. J lost 8 bases, V lost 4 bases, and 2 bases had no gene match. Germline CDR1 reads MNHEY; CDR2 reads SVGAGI. The CDR3 has 13 amino acids. The CDR3 sequence: CASSSGTDSPLHF. CDR3 sequence (DNA): TGTGCCAGCAGTTCCGGGACAGATTCACCCCTCCACTTT.

This clonotype was counted many times. V gene TRBV20-1 combines with J gene TRBJ2-2, with D possibly matching TRBD2 (6 bases). The CDR3 spans 16 residues. Germline lookup yields CDR1 DFQATT and CDR2 SNEGSKA (reference sequence). Trimming removed 3 bases at V and 0 bases at J, with 14 bases between. CDR3 nucleotide sequence: TGCAGTGCTAGGGAGAGGGGAGGCGCGAACACCGGGGAGCTGTTTTTT. Protein: CSARERGGANTGELFF.

The rearrangement uses TRBV7-2 and TRBJ2-5; D gene unclear. The J call may be in error: the DNA end matches TRBJ2-7 better. The CDR3 runs to 16 residues. Looked up from germline, CDR1 is SGHTA and CDR2 is FQGNSA. The CDR3 protein is CASSPGPLTESYEQYF. CDR3 in DNA: TGTGCCAGCAGCCCCGGCCCTCTCACGGAATCCTACGAGCAGTACTTC.

The chain combines TRBV4-3 with TRBJ2-1; 8 nucleotides line up with TRBD2. The V and J ends lost 0 bases and 7 bases, in that order; junction bases with no gene match: 8. Germline loops: CDR1 LGHNA, CDR2 YSLEER. CDR3 length: 16 residues. CDR3 DNA sequence: TGCGCCAGCAGCCAAGATTACGGGACTAGTTATAATGAGCAGTTCTTC. This translates into CASSQDYGTSYNEQFF.

In its sample, this clonotype was seen a few times. This sequence joins TRBV24-1 and TRBJ1-1; 7 bases align to TRBD1. The CDR3 runs 15 residues. J gave up 0 bases and V 4 bases, and 4 bases lay outside the gene matches. Germline V lookup: CDR1 KGHDR, CDR2 SFDVKD. As DNA, the CDR3 is TGTGCCACCAGTGACTCCGGGACAGTGAACACTGAAGCTTTCTTT. Translated, it gives CATSDSGTVNTEAFF.

This clonotype has only a few counts. This rearrangement joins TRBV7-8 to TRBJ2-3, with 9 bases matching TRBD2. In germline, CDR1 is SGHVS, CDR2 FQNEAQ. The trim removed 1 base at V and 0 bases at J, leaving 5 bases unmatched. The CDR3 contains 17 residues. CDR3 bases: TGTGCCAGCAGCTTAGGACTAGCGGAGACTAGCACAGATACGCAGTATTTT. Amino acid sequence: CASSLGLAETSTDTQYF.

The chain links TRBV7-9 to TRBJ2-1; perhaps TRBD2 as D (6 bases). Germline-derived CDR1 and CDR2 are SEHNR and FQNEAQ (reference sequence). The V end lost 4 bases, the J end lost 2 bases, and 15 bases lay between the germline ends. The CDR3 sequence is 16 residues long. The CDR3 here is CASSSGEKGTYNEQFF. CDR3 bases: TGTGCCAGCAGCTCGGGGGAAAAGGGGACCTACAATGAGCAGTTCTTC.

Turning to this clonotype: One end of the junction does not line up with germline, which may come from a read error. The chain employs TRBV28 and TRBJ1-5; tentative D call: TRBD1 (5 bases). The CDR3 is 16 residues long. The germline V gene encodes CDR1 MDHEN and CDR2 SYDVKM. CDR3 sequence (DNA): TGTGCCAGCAGTCCGTGGGGGGTCGGTAGCAATCGGCCCCAGCATTTT. Translation gives CASSPWGVGSNRPQHF.

The chain couples TRBV29-1 to TRBJ1-1; 7 nucleotides match TRBD1. CDR3 length equals 12 residues. V shed 5 bases, J shed 5 bases, and the junction held 5 bases outside the gene matches. Per germline, CDR1 SQVTM and CDR2 ANQGSEA. CDR3 region: CSVTQGGTEAFF. The DNA of the CDR3 is TGCAGCGTTACCCAGGGGGGGACTGAAGCTTTCTTT.

This chain joins TRBV27 and TRBJ1-1; a weak D match, TRBD1 (5 bases). Deletions cut 5 bases from V and 3 bases from J, with 16 bases between. Germline CDR1 and CDR2: MNHEY and SMNVEV (reference sequence). The CDR3 length is 15 residues. The DNA for the CDR3 is TGTGCCAGCAGTGCTATAAATGGGGGGGACACTGAAGCTTTCTTT. It codes for CASSAINGGDTEAFF.

There are a few counts of this clonotype. The genes are TRBV7-9 and TRBJ2-7, with 9 bases identical to TRBD2. Germline values: CDR1 SEHNR, CDR2 FQNEAQ (reference sequence). This CDR3 is 17 amino acids long. Losses at the gene ends were 5 bases for V and 4 bases for J; bases not matched to a gene: 15. The CDR3 region is CASSLQAGTSQDYEQYF. The CDR3, as DNA: TGTGCCAGCAGCCTCCAGGCCGGGACTAGCCAGGATTACGAGCAGTACTTC.

This clonotype has just a few counts. The chain is built from TRBV4-3 and TRBJ2-2; D is undetermined. Trimming took 0 bases from V and 8 from J, leaving 7 bases between them. Germline CDR1 is LGHNA and CDR2 is YSLEER. The CDR3 sequence is 13 residues long. CDR3 DNA sequence: TGCGCCAGCAGCCAAGATCCGGAGGGGGAGCTGTTTTTT. This gives the protein CASSQDPEGELFF.

The chain links TRBV2 to TRBJ1-1; the D is unclear. The CDR3 is made up of 13 amino acids. Trimming cost V 5 bases and J 6 bases, with 13 bases left between them. Germline V gene data show CDR1 as SNHLY and CDR2 as FYNNEI. The DNA for the CDR3 is TGTGCCAGCAGTCCCTTCGGGGATCCTGAAGCTTTCTTT. Amino acid sequence: CASSPFGDPEAFF.

The chain has TRBV24-1 and TRBJ2-5; D remains unclear. The DNA end is more similar to TRBJ2-1, so the J call may be wrong. The V gene's germline CDR1 is KGHDR and CDR2 SFDVKD. The length of the CDR3 is 12 residues. In DNA form, the CDR3 reads TGTGCCACCAGTGATTGGACCAATGAGCAGTTCTTC. It specifies CATSDWTNEQFF.

This clonotype appeared a few times. This chain uses TRBV2 with TRBJ2-4; D call uncertain. Trimming cost V 2 bases and J 10 bases, with 21 bases left between them. This CDR3 region has 16 residues. Germline values: CDR1 SNHLY, CDR2 FYNNEI. In DNA, the CDR3 is TGTGCCAGCAGTGAAATCCCGGCGGTTTCAGGAAGTATTCAGTACTTC. This codes for CASSEIPAVSGSIQYF.

The genes are TRBV25-1 and TRBJ2-7; maybe TRBD2 (6 bases). Trimming pared 2 bases from V and 3 bases from J, leaving 11 bases between. The CDR3 spans 14 residues. The germline gives CDR1 MGHDK, CDR2 SYGVNS. The CDR3 region is CASSERAGFYEQYF. Here the CDR3 DNA reads TGTGCCAGCAGTGAAAGGGCGGGATTCTACGAGCAGTACTTC.

This clonotype was seen only a few times. The gene calls are TRBV2 and TRBJ2-2, with a possible D match to TRBD1 (6 bases). The CDR3 loop spans 17 amino acids. Trimming removed 5 bases at V and 0 bases at J, with 16 bases between. CDR1 and CDR2 from the germline V gene are SNHLY and FYNNEI. For the CDR3, the DNA is TGTGCCAGCAGTTCCTACAGGGTAACGCCGAACACCGGGGAGCTGTTTTTT. This codes for CASSSYRVTPNTGELFF.